This T cell receptor beta chain was recovered during a study of control samples from healthy donors and cancer patients. The data were produced by immunoSEQ multiplex PCR, yet TCRdb's version contains in-frame clones alone and is incomplete. The table shows fewer than 85,000 clones, with approximately 92% occurring only once. Germline CDR1 is SNHLY and CDR2 is FYNNEI. V was cut by 4 bases and J by 3 bases, with 7 bases left in between. The CDR3 sequence is 13 residues long. The specimen was blood. This sequence was found in a woman aged 60-75 years in good health. The chain employs TRBV2 and TRBJ1-5; maybe TRBD1 (6 bases). CDR3 DNA: TGTGCCAGCAGTGGACAGGTCAATCAGCCCCAGCATTTT. It codes for CASSGQVNQPQHF. Full variable domain (outside the CDR3, taken from reference TRBV2 and TRBJ1-5): EPEVTQTPSHQVTQMGQEVILRCVPISNHLYFYWYRQILGQKVEFLVSFYNNEISEKSEIFDDQFSVERPDGSNFTLKIRSTKLEDSAMYFCASSGQVNQPQHFGDGTRLSIL.